This TCR beta chain was captured in a study of blood T cell repertoires in COVID-19. Categorization into cohorts depended on clinical history that participants reported. Germline V lookup: CDR1 SQVTM, CDR2 ANQGSEA. CDR3 size: 14 residues. J gave up 5 bases and V 4 bases, and 10 bases lay outside the gene matches. Under the authors' procedure: Amplification with reference gene primers provided the estimates of nucleated cell counts. Method: immunoSEQ multiplex PCR; TCRdb's copy keeps in-frame clones and lacks some. From that table come the V and J calls and clone size; the DNA was used to work out D and trimming. The data show hundreds of thousands of clones, with approximately 92% seen just once and 0.9% to 1.2% held by the top ten.

The rearrangement uses TRBV29-1 and TRBJ1-2; the match to TRBD1 covers 7 bases. The source material was PBMCs or T cells enriched from blood (not recorded which). The TCR originated in a man aged 25 to 45 who had recovered from COVID-19. Here the CDR3 DNA reads TGCAGCGTTGCCCCAGGGGGGTTTGGATATGGCTACACCTTC. Translating it yields CSVAPGGFGYGYTF.